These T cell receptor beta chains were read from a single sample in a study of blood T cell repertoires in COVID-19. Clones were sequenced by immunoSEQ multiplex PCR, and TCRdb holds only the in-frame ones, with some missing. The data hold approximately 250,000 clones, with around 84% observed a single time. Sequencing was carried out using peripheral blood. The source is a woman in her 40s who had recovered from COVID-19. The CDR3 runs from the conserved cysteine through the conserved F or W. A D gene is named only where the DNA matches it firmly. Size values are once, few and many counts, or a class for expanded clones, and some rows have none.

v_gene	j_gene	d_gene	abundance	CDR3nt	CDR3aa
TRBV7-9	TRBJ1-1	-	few	TGTGCCAGCAGCGGACAGTTCGGGACTGAAGCTTTCTTT	CASSGQFGTEAFF
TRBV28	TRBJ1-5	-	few	TGTGCCAGCAGTCATGGGGGGGGGAATCAGCCCCAGCATTTT	CASSHGGGNQPQHF
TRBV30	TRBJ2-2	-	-	TGTGCCTGGAGCAGGCTGAACACCGGGGAGCTGTTTTTT	CAWSRLNTGELFF
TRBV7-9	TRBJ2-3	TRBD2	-	TGTGCCAGCAGCCTGCTGGGGGAGGGAGATACGCAGTATTTT	CASSLLGEGDTQYF
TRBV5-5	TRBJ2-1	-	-	TGTGCCAGCGGGCAGGGTTGGTTGAGCGATGAGCAGTTCTTC	CASGQGWLSDEQFF
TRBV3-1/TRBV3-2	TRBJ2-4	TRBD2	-	TGTGCCAGCAGCCAAGATAAGCTAGCGGGGACAAACATTCAGTACTTC	CASSQDKLAGTNIQYF
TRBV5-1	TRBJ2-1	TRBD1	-	TGCGCCAGCAGCTCTCCAGACAGGGGGCGGAATGAGCAGTTCTTC	CASSSPDRGRNEQFF
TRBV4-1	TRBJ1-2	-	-	TGCGCCAGCAGCCAAGTTGGCAAGGGGAACTATGGCTACACCTTC	CASSQVGKGNYGYTF
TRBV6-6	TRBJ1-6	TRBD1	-	TGTGCCAGCAGCAATACTCCAGGGGGCGATTCACCCCTCCACTTT	CASSNTPGGDSPLHF
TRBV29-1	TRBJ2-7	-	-	TGCAGCGTTCCGGGGGATCTCCACGAGCAGTACTTC	CSVPGDLHEQYF
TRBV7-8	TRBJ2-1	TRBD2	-	TGTGCCAGCAGCTTAGCCCGCCGCGGGGGAAGAAATGAGCAGTTCTTC	CASSLARRGGRNEQFF
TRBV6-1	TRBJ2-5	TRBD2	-	TGTGCCAGCAGTGGCCACTCGGGGGGGCCGGGTGAGACCCAGTACTTC	CASSGHSGGPGETQYF
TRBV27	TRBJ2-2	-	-	TGTGCCAGCAGTTTAAAGGGGCGCGTCACCGGGGAGCTGTTTTTT	CASSLKGRVTGELFF
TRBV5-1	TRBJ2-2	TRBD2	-	TGCGCCAGCAGCTTGGGACTAGCCTCCGGGGAGCTGTTTTTT	CASSLGLASGELFF
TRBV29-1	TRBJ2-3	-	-	TGCAGCGTTCGTTTGGTTTTTAGGGGCTTGGGCACAGATACGCAGTATTTT	CSVRLVFRGLGTDTQYF
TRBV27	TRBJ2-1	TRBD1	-	TGTGCCAGCAGTTTCGCCGGGACAGGGTTTAATGAGCAGTTCTTC	CASSFAGTGFNEQFF
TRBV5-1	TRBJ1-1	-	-	TGCGCCAGCAGCTTGTCTCCAGTCATGAACACTGAAGCTTTCTTT	CASSLSPVMNTEAFF
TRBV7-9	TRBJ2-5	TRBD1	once	TGTGCCAGCAGCTTCCGGCAGGGGGCCGAGACCCAGTACTTC	CASSFRQGAETQYF
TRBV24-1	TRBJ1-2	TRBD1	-	TGTGCCACCAGTGAACATGGACAGGTATATGGCTACACCTTC	CATSEHGQVYGYTF
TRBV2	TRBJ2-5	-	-	TGTGCCAGCAAAAAAGACAGTCAAGAGACCCAGTACTTC	CASKKDSQETQYF
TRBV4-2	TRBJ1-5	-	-	TGTGCCAGCAGCCAAGTCTTTTCTCCGGGGGGGAGCAATCAGCCCCAGCATTTT	CASSQVFSPGGSNQPQHF
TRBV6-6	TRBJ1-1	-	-	TGTGCCAGCAGGGCTGGGACAAACACTGAAGCTTTCTTT	CASRAGTNTEAFF
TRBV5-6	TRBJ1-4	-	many	TGTGCCAGCAGCGATGACATACGGAAACTGTTTTTT	CASSDDIRKLFF
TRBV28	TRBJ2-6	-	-	TGTGCCAGCAGTTTAATGAGCTCTGGGGCCAACGTCCTGACTTTC	CASSLMSSGANVLTF
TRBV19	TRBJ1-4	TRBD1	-	TGTGCCAGTAGTGGGGACAGGACTTTGGAGCCTGAAAAACTGTTTTTT	CASSGDRTLEPEKLFF
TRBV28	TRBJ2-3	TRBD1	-	TGTGCCAGCAGTTCCCGACAGGGTCTAACAGATACGCAGTATTTT	CASSSRQGLTDTQYF
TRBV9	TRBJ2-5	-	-	TGTGCCAGCAGCGCCGCCGGAGGGGTCGCGGAGACCCAGTACTTC	CASSAAGGVAETQYF
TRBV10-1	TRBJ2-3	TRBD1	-	TGCGCCAGCAGTGAGTCCAAAGACAGGGACCGAGATACGCAGTATTTT	CASSESKDRDRDTQYF
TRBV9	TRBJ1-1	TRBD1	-	TGTGCCAGCAGCACACTCCTGGACAGGCCTTTCTTT	CASSTLLDRPFF
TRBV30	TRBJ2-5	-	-	TGTGCCTGGAGTCCGACAGCCCGCGGAGAGACCCAGTACTTC	CAWSPTARGETQYF
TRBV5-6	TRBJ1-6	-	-	TGTGCCAGCAGCCCGAAAATCAGTAATTCACCCCTCCACTTT	CASSPKISNSPLHF
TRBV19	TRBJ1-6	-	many	TGTGCCAGTAGTATAAATGGAGACAGTTCACCCCTCCACTTT	CASSINGDSSPLHF
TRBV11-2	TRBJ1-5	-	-	TGTGCCAGCAGCTTAGGGGGCGGTCAGCCCCAGCATTTT	CASSLGGGQPQHF
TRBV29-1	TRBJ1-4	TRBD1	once	TGCAGCGTCACCGGGACAGCTAATGAAAAACTGTTTTTT	CSVTGTANEKLFF
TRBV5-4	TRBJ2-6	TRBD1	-	TGTGCCAGCAGCTTGGCAGGGGCAGGGGGCTTTGGGGCCAACGTCCTGACTTTC	CASSLAGAGGFGANVLTF
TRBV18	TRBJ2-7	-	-	TGTGCCAGCTCACCACGAAGCGCCTACCGGGAGCAGTACTTC	CASSPRSAYREQYF
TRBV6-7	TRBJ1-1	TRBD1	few	TGTGCCAGCTTAGGACAGGGGGAGAGGAAGAGGGGGAACACTGAAGCTTTCTTT	CASLGQGERKRGNTEAFF
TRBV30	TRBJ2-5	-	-	TGTGCCTGGAGTGTAGGCGACAAAGAGACCCAGTACTTC	CAWSVGDKETQYF
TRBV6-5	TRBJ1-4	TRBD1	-	TGTGCCAGCAGCCGGGACAGGAGAATTAAACTGTTTTTT	CASSRDRRIKLFF
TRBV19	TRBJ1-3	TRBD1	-	TGTGCCAGTAGCTACGGACAGGGTTCTGGAAACACCATATATTTT	CASSYGQGSGNTIYF
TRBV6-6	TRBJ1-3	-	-	TGTGCCAGCAGTTACCGGGGACAAAGCTCTGGAAACACCATATATTTT	CASSYRGQSSGNTIYF
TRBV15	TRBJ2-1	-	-	TGTGCCACCAGCAGAGATTCGATCGGTGAGCAGTTCTTC	CATSRDSIGEQFF
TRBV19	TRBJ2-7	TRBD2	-	TGTGCCAGTAGTATCCGCGCAATAGCGGGGGGGCCATACGAGCAGTACTTC	CASSIRAIAGGPYEQYF
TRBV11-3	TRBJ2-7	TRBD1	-	TGTGCCAGCAGCCCACCGGGACAGGGAGCACGGCAGTACTTC	CASSPPGQGARQYF
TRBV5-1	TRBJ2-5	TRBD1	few	TGCGCCAGCAGCCCGGGGACAGGGGGTTGGGAGACCCAGTACTTC	CASSPGTGGWETQYF
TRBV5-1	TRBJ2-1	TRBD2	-	TGCGCCAGCAGCTTGCTAGCGGGAACGTACAATGAGCAGTTCTTC	CASSLLAGTYNEQFF
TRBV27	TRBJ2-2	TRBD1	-	TGTGCCAGCAGCCGGGGACAGGGGTCCGCCGGGGAGCTGTTTTTT	CASSRGQGSAGELFF
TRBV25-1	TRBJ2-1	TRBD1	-	TGTGCCACCAGGACAGGGTTTTTGCTTGAGCAGTTCTTC	CATRTGFLLEQFF
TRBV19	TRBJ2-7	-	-	TGTGCCAGTAGTTTACGGACGGGGATCTCCTACGAGCAGTACTTC	CASSLRTGISYEQYF